This TCR beta chain was captured by sequencing in a study of memory CD4+ T cells and cytomegalovirus serostatus. Points from the study as a whole: A US-trained random forest predicted CMV serostatus with median AUC around 0.9.

Single viable CD3+CD4+CD8-CD45RO+ cells were sorted as the memory CD4+ T cells. Serostatus was set by detecting CMV pp150, pp28, p38, p52 IgG. Points on this clone: The antigen remains undetermined.

This CDR3 contains 16 residues. The germline CDR1 and CDR2 sequences are SGHRS and YFSETQ. The V end was cut by 4 bases, the J end by 0 bases, with 15 bases between. The authors' processing: Out-of-frame sequences were removed, leaving around 2,000,000 distinct TCRbeta sequences. Some clones are missing from TCRdb's copy, which holds only in-frame ones; the method was immunoSEQ multiplex PCR. V, J and clone size reflect that table, while D and trimming were determined from the DNA. Of over 60,000 clones in the sample, 75% to 80% were seen once. Specimen: memory CD4+ T cells from blood. This clonotype was sampled from an adult in good health and CMV-seronegative. V is TRBV5-1 and J is TRBJ2-3; possibly TRBD2 for D (6 bases). The CDR3 here is CASSRMGGTSTDTQYF. The CDR3 bases are TGCGCCAGCAGCCGGATGGGCGGGACTAGCACAGATACGCAGTATTTT.